This T cell receptor beta chain was identified during a study of cytomegalovirus exposure and HLA in healthy donors. Study-wide results and limits: In vitro, a few CMV-associated chains proved specific for CMV antigens. Among the most significant clusters, several appeared linked to common viral pathogens in a later analysis.

Regarding this clone: The antigen is undetermined.

The PCR used 60 Vbeta and 13 Jbeta primers. Using immunoSEQ multiplex PCR, the repertoire was profiled, and TCRdb retains in-frame clones only, with some absent. Among 150,000 to 200,000 clones listed, 62% were seen once. Trimming at V came to 5 bases and at J to 4 bases, leaving 9 bases not matched to a gene. The CDR3 contains 15 residues. Germline V gene lookup returns CDR1 ENHRY and CDR2 SYGVKD. These donors counted as nominally healthy when sampled, but unrecorded immune exposures were likely. The sequenced sample consisted of PBMCs. The clonotype comes from a man aged 35 to 55 in good health and CMV-seronegative. This sequence joins TRBV10-3 and TRBJ1-2, with TRBD1 identical over 8 bases. The CDR3 DNA is TGTGCCATCAGTTCAGGACAGGGTGGGGGCTATGGCTACACCTTC. This translates into CAISSGQGGGYGYTF.